This is a list of T cell receptor beta chains from one sample in a study of T cell responses to AZD1222 COVID-19 vaccine. The repertoire was sequenced with immunoSEQ multiplex PCR; TCRdb's copy has only in-frame clones and lacks some. The data hold 90,000 or so clones, with around nine tenths observed a single time. The sample was peripheral blood, taken on day 0 of AZD1222 vaccination. These receptors all come from an adult in good health. Each CDR3 is given with its conserved first and last residue. Fields, in order: J gene, V gene, clone size, D gene, CDR3 protein, CDR3 DNA. A D gene is named only where the DNA matches it firmly. A row's size may be missing; if present it is once, few, many or a size class.

j_gene: TRBJ1-4
v_gene: TRBV5-4
abundance: .
d_gene: TRBD1
CDR3aa: CASSFDRANEKLFF
CDR3nt: TGTGCCAGCAGCTTTGACAGGGCTAATGAAAAACTGTTTTTT

j_gene: TRBJ2-7
v_gene: TRBV18
abundance: .
d_gene: TRBD1
CDR3aa: CASSLGMDRLSEQYF
CDR3nt: TGTGCCAGCTCACTGGGTATGGACAGGCTAAGTGAGCAGTACTTC

j_gene: TRBJ1-1
v_gene: TRBV19
abundance: .
d_gene: TRBD1
CDR3aa: CASSGGQGAGWNTEAFF
CDR3nt: TGTGCCAGTTCAGGGGGACAGGGGGCCGGATGGAACACTGAAGCTTTCTTT

j_gene: TRBJ1-1
v_gene: TRBV7-9
abundance: .
d_gene: .
CDR3aa: CASSSRGMNTEAFF
CDR3nt: TGTGCCAGCAGTTCCCGGGGAATGAACACTGAAGCTTTCTTT

j_gene: TRBJ2-4
v_gene: TRBV14
abundance: few
d_gene: .
CDR3aa: CASSQVTRGSDKNIQYF
CDR3nt: TGTGCCAGCAGCCAAGTCACGCGGGGTAGTGACAAAAACATTCAGTACTTC

j_gene: TRBJ1-2
v_gene: TRBV5-1
abundance: .
d_gene: TRBD1
CDR3aa: CASSLAGTGDYGYTF
CDR3nt: TGCGCCAGCAGCTTGGCCGGGACAGGAGACTATGGCTACACCTTC

j_gene: TRBJ2-1
v_gene: TRBV7-2
abundance: few
d_gene: TRBD1
CDR3aa: CASTWDRVNNEQFF
CDR3nt: TGTGCCAGCACATGGGACAGAGTAAATAATGAGCAGTTCTTC

j_gene: TRBJ2-6
v_gene: TRBV9
abundance: .
d_gene: .
CDR3aa: CASSVTGLLGANVLTF
CDR3nt: TGTGCCAGCAGCGTAACCGGTCTCCTGGGGGCCAACGTCCTGACTTTC

j_gene: TRBJ1-1
v_gene: TRBV7-3
abundance: .
d_gene: .
CDR3aa: CASSLTQGHYTEAFF
CDR3nt: TGTGCCAGCAGCTTAACGCAGGGGCATTATACTGAAGCTTTCTTT

j_gene: TRBJ2-7
v_gene: TRBV6-6
abundance: few
d_gene: .
CDR3aa: CASSYSSHEQYF
CDR3nt: TGTGCCAGCAGTTACTCCTCCCACGAGCAGTACTTC

j_gene: TRBJ2-3
v_gene: TRBV7-3
abundance: once
d_gene: .
CDR3aa: CASSLYPMGVDTDTQYF
CDR3nt: TGTGCCAGCAGCTTATATCCTATGGGGGTTGACACAGATACGCAGTATTTT

j_gene: TRBJ2-1
v_gene: TRBV9
abundance: many
d_gene: .
CDR3aa: CASSDGASYNEQFF
CDR3nt: TGTGCCAGCAGCGATGGGGCGAGCTACAATGAGCAGTTCTTC

j_gene: TRBJ2-7
v_gene: TRBV6-5
abundance: once
d_gene: TRBD1
CDR3aa: CASKRSGQGFYEQYF
CDR3nt: TGTGCCAGCAAGAGGAGTGGACAGGGGTTCTACGAGCAGTACTTC

j_gene: TRBJ1-2
v_gene: TRBV19
abundance: .
d_gene: .
CDR3aa: CASLGWGYGYTF
CDR3nt: TGTGCCAGCCTCGGCTGGGGATATGGCTACACCTTC

j_gene: TRBJ1-4
v_gene: TRBV7-2
abundance: .
d_gene: TRBD1
CDR3aa: CASSLDRDNEKLFF
CDR3nt: TGTGCCAGCAGCCTGGACAGGGACAATGAAAAACTGTTTTTT